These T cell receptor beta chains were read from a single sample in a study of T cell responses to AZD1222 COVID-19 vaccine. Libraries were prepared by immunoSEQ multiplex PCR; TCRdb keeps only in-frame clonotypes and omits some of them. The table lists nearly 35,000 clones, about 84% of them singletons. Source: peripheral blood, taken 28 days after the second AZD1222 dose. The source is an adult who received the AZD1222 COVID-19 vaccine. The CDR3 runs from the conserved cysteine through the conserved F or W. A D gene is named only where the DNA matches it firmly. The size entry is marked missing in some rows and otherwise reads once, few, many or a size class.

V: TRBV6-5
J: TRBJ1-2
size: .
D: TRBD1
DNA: TGTGCCAGCAGTCCGCCTACAGGGGGCTATGGCTACACCTTC
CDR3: CASSPPTGGYGYTF

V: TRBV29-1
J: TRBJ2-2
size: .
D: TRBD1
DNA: TGCAGCGTTGCCCCAGGACAGGTCGGCGGGGAGCTGTTTTTT
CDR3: CSVAPGQVGGELFF

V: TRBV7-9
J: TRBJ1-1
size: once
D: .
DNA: TGTGCCAGCAGCCCTAGGGGGGTGCAGAACACTGAAGCTTTCTTT
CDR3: CASSPRGVQNTEAFF

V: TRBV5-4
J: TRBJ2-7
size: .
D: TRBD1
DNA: TGTGCCAGCAGCTTGGACAGGGGGCTATGGTCTTACGAGCAGTACTTC
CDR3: CASSLDRGLWSYEQYF

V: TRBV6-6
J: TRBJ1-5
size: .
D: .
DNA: TGTGCCAGCAGTTACATGTCTCAGGGCAGCCAGCATTTT
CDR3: CASSYMSQGSQHF

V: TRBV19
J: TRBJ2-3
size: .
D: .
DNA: TGTGCCAGTAGTACTGCAGCAACGGATACGCAGTATTTT
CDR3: CASSTAATDTQYF

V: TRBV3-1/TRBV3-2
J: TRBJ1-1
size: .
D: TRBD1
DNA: TGTGCCAGCAGCCAAGTAGGGAGGGGGCGTCAAAACACTGAAGCTTTCTTT
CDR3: CASSQVGRGRQNTEAFF

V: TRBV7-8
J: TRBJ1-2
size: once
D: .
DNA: TGTGCCAGCAGCTTCGACAAATCCTATGGCTACACCTTC
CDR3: CASSFDKSYGYTF

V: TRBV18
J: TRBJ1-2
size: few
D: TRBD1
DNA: TGTGCCAGCTCACCCACTAGGGGGCTTCAGATGGACTATGGCTACACCTTC
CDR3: CASSPTRGLQMDYGYTF

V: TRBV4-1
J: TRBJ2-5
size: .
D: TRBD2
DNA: TGCGCCAGCAGCCAAGTCACTAGCGGGGAAGAGACCCAGTACTTC
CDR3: CASSQVTSGEETQYF

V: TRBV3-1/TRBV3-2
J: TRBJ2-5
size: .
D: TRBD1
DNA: TGTGCCAGCAGCCCCCGGGACAGGCAGGTCGAGACCCAGTACTTC
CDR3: CASSPRDRQVETQYF

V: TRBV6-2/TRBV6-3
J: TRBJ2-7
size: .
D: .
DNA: TGTGCCAGCAGTAGACTAGAGTCCGGCGAGCAGTACTTC
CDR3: CASSRLESGEQYF

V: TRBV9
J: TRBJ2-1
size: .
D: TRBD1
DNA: TGTGCCAGCAGCGTAGAGGGGACAGACTACAATGAGCAGTTCTTC
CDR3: CASSVEGTDYNEQFF

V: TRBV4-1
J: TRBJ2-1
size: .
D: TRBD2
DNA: TGCGCCAGCAGCCAAGACGGAGCGGGGCTAAATGAGCAGTTCTTC
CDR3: CASSQDGAGLNEQFF

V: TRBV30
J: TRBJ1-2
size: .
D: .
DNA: TGTGCCGGGCGGGGCGGACTTAGAGGTGGCTACACCTTC
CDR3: CAGRGGLRGGYTF

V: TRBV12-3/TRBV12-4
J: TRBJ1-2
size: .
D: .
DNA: TGTGCCAGCACTGAACAAAACTATGGCTACACCTTC
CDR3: CASTEQNYGYTF

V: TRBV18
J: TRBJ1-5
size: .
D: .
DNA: TGTGCCAGCTCACCGGGCACGTCAGGGCAGCCCCAGCATTTT
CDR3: CASSPGTSGQPQHF

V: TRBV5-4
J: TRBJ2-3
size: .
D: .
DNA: TGTGCCAGCAGCTTGGCAGGAGAACTTAGCACAGATACGCAGTATTTT
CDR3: CASSLAGELSTDTQYF

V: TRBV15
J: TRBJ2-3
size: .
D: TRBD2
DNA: TGTGCCACCAGCAGCTCCCTTTACAATAGCGGGGGAAATACGCAGTATTTT
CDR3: CATSSSLYNSGGNTQYF

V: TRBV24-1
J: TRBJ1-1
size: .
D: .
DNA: TGTGCCTCGCGGGGGTTTAACACTGAAGCTTTCTTT
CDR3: CASRGFNTEAFF

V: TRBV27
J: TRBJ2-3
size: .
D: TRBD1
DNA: TGTGCCAGCAGTTTTATGGGACAGCAGGCAGATACGCAGTATTTT
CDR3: CASSFMGQQADTQYF

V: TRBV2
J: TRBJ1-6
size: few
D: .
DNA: TGTGCCAGCAGACAGGGTGCCAATTCACCCCTCCACTTT
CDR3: CASRQGANSPLHF

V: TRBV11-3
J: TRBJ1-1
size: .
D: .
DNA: TGTGCCAGCAGCTTGACAGGTAGGGTCACTGAAGCTTTCTTT
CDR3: CASSLTGRVTEAFF

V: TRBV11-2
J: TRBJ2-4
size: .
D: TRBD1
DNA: TGTGCCAGCAGCTTAGCATCTTGGACAGGGGGCGCGGACGACATTCAGTACTTC
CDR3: CASSLASWTGGADDIQYF

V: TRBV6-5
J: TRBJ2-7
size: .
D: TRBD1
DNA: TGTGCCAGCAGCCCACAGGGGGCGAACTACGAGCAGTACTTC
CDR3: CASSPQGANYEQYF

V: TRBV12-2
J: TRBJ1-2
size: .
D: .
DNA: TGTGCAAGTCGCTTTACGGGGGGGACAGGGGAGGAAAATGGCTACACCTTC
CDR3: CASRFTGGTGEENGYTF

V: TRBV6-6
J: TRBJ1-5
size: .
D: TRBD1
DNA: TGTGCCAGCAGCATAACAGGGGCAAATAGCGATCAGCCCCAGCATTTT
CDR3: CASSITGANSDQPQHF

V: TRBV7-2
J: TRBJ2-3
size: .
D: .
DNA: TGTGCCAGCAGCTCTAACCGAGCTAGTCCCACAGATACGCAGTATTTT
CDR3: CASSSNRASPTDTQYF